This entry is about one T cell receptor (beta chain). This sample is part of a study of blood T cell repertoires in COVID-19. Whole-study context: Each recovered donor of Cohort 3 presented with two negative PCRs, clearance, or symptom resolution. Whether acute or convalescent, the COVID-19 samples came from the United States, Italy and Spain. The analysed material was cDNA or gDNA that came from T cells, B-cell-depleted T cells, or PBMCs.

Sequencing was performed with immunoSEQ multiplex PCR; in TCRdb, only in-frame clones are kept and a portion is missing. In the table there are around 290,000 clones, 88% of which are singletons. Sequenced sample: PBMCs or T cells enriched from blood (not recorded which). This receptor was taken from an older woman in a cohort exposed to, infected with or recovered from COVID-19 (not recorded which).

The CDR3 loop is CASSSDTMKTQYF. CDR3 sequence (DNA): TGTGCCAGCAGCTCGGACACCATGAAGACCCAGTACTTC. The chain employs TRBV2 and TRBJ2-5, with a possible D match to TRBD1 (5 bases). V lost 6 bases and J 6 bases, leaving 14 bases between the germline ends. The CDR3 runs to 13 residues. Germline V gene lookup returns CDR1 SNHLY and CDR2 FYNNEI. Based on the CDR3 plus reference TRBV2 and TRBJ2-5, the full variable domain is EPEVTQTPSHQVTQMGQEVILRCVPISNHLYFYWYRQILGQKVEFLVSFYNNEISEKSEIFDDQFSVERPDGSNFTLKIRSTKLEDSAMYFCASSSDTMKTQYFGPGTRLLVL.